The entry below gives a single T cell receptor beta chain sequence along with its context. What it recognizes is unknown. The CDR3 contains 17 residues. CDR1 SGHRS and CDR2 YFSETQ come from the germline V gene. V was pared by 0 bases and J by 0 bases, with 3 bases of the junction left unmatched. Sorted T cells were CFSE-labeled and cultured less than 6 days with allogeneic regulatory or mature dendritic cells at 1:10. This record comes from a study of regulatory dendritic cells for organ transplantation. This table comes from immunoSEQ multiplex PCR, and its TCRdb copy is limited to in-frame clones, with some not included. The top ten hold around a fifth of the sample, which has thousands of clones, just under 60% seen once.

The receptor's source is a human donor in good health. Material: memory CD8+ T cells from blood cultured with dendritic cells. Subset of the sample: CD45RO+ memory T cells. The rearrangement links TRBV5-1 to TRBJ2-1; 10 nucleotides align to TRBD2. CDR3: CASSLEASGSSYNEQFF. The CDR3 coding sequence is TGCGCCAGCAGCTTGGAGGCTAGCGGGAGCTCCTACAATGAGCAGTTCTTC.